This T cell receptor beta chain was sequenced for a study of blood T cells in healthy people across ages. This clonotype was seen a handful of times. A sample-barcoded 5' primer and a J-beta primer mix were used in a second PCR of about 7 to 12 cycles. Researchers report that a template-switch adaptor with 12 random nucleotides tagged each cDNA molecule. All samples yielded 2.5 million or more CDR3-containing paired-end reads. TCRdb fed the 5' RACE reads into MiXCR, producing one record per CDR3 protein. Of hundreds of thousands of distinct CDR3 sequences listed, 50% to 65% are singletons. There were healthy Caucasian individuals from Russia, aged roughly 6 to 100, serving as donors. Each sample had at least 7 million PBMCs isolated. Sequencing used blood. The sequence came from a man aged 80 or over in good health.

The CDR3 DNA reads TGTGCCAGCAGTGGCTGGGAAAGTGGCTACGAGCAGTACTTC. It is translated as CASSGWESGYEQYF. The chain carries TRBV12-3 or TRBV12-4 and TRBJ2-7; no definite D call. V was cut by 5 bases and J by 3 bases, with 14 bases left in between. This CDR3 is built from 14 residues.